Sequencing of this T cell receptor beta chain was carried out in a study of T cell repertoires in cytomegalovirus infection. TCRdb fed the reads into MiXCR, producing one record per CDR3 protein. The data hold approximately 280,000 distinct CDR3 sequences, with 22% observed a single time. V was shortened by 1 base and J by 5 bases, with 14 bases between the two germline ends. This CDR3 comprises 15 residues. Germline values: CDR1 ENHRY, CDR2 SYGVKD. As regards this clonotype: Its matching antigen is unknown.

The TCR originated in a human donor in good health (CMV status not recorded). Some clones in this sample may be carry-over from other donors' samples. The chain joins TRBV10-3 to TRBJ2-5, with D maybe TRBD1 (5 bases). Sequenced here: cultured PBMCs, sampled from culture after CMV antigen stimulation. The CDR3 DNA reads TGTGCCATCAGTGAGTTTACCAGGGAAAGTGAGACCCAGTACTTC. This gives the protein CAISEFTRESETQYF.